Below are 25 T cell receptor beta chains sequenced from a single sample in a study of OX40 agonist ivuxolimab in advanced cancers. Profiling relied on immunoSEQ multiplex PCR, and the TCRdb table lists in-frame clones only, not all of them. The table lists roughly 74,000 clones, about four fifths of them singletons. The source material was CD4+ or CD8+ T cells sorted from blood, sampled in a trial of the OX40 agonist ivuxolimab. The receptors originated from an adult with an advanced solid tumor such as melanoma, head and neck, liver or kidney cancer.

V usage is TRBV28 and J usage is TRBJ1-5; 7 nucleotides agree with TRBD1. The trim removed 6 bases at V and 3 bases at J, leaving 11 bases unmatched. Germline V gene data show CDR1 as MDHEN and CDR2 as SYDVKM. This CDR3 is 16 amino acids long. The DNA for the CDR3 is TGTGCCAGCAGAAGAAGGACAGGCGGGTCCAATCAGCCCCAGCATTTT. Protein: CASRRRTGGSNQPQHF.

The chain links TRBV6-6 to TRBJ2-1; D may be TRBD1 or TRBD2 (6 bases each). The V and J ends lost 2 bases and 8 bases respectively, with 13 bases between them. There are 14 residues in the CDR3. CDR1 and CDR2 (germline): MNHNY, SVGAGI (reference sequence). The CDR3 region is CASSYGRGLHEQFF. Here the CDR3 DNA reads TGTGCCAGCAGTTACGGTCGGGGGCTGCATGAGCAGTTCTTC.

This chain's CDR3 is CASSYYALKGPSYNEQFF. CDR3 coding DNA: TGTGCCAGCAGCTACTACGCCCTTAAAGGCCCTTCCTACAATGAGCAGTTCTTC. The rearrangement joins TRBV5-6 to TRBJ2-1; no definite D call. The CDR3 loop spans 18 amino acids. V lost 3 bases and J 1 base, leaving 20 bases between the germline ends. CDR1 is SGHDT and CDR2 is YYEEEE in the germline V gene. Full variable domain (rest looked up from reference TRBV5-6 and TRBJ2-1): DAGVTQSPTHLIKTRGQQVTLRCSPKSGHDTVSWYQQALGQGPQFIFQYYEEEERQRGNFPDRFSGHQFPNYSSELNVNALLLGDSALYLCASSYYALKGPSYNEQFFGPGTRLTVL.

The rearrangement links TRBV2 to TRBJ1-4; D is possibly TRBD1 (5 bases). CDR3 length: 12 residues. V was cut by 4 bases and J by 15 bases, with 15 bases left in between. Looked up from germline, CDR1 is SNHLY and CDR2 is FYNNEI. The CDR3 nucleotides read TGTGCCAGCAGTGTCCATGGGGAGGGGATGTTTTTT. This gives the protein CASSVHGEGMFF.

V usage is TRBV4-1 and J usage is TRBJ2-7; the match to TRBD1 covers 7 bases. J was trimmed by 4 bases and V by 0 bases; bases with no gene match: 6. The V gene's germline CDR1 is MGHRA and CDR2 YSYEKL. The CDR3 loop spans 15 amino acids. CDR3 amino acids: CASSQDEQGYYEQYF. CDR3 nucleotide sequence: TGCGCCAGCAGCCAAGATGAACAGGGGTATTACGAGCAGTACTTC.

V is TRBV7-7 and J is TRBJ2-1; 10 bases agree with TRBD1. With 6 bases clipped from V and 4 bases from J, the junction kept 15 bases outside the gene matches. CDR1 and CDR2 (germline): SSHAT, FNYEAQ (reference sequence). The CDR3 has 18 amino acids. This CDR3 reads CASSLNLLGTGVYNEQFF. The CDR3, as DNA: TGTGCCAGCAGTTTAAACCTCCTGGGGACAGGGGTTTACAATGAGCAGTTCTTC.

The chain recombines TRBV18 with TRBJ1-5; 10 positions match TRBD1. The CDR3 contains 14 residues. V shed 2 bases, J shed 5 bases, and the junction held 0 bases outside the gene matches. The V gene's germline CDR1 is KGHSH and CDR2 LQKENI. In DNA form, the CDR3 reads TGTGCCAGCTCACCAGGGACAGGGGATCAGCCCCAGCATTTT. It is translated as CASSPGTGDQPQHF.

Only one count was recorded for this clone. The chain joins TRBV5-6 to TRBJ2-1, with TRBD1 identical over 8 bases. This CDR3 contains 14 residues. The trim removed 4 bases at V and 2 bases at J, leaving 2 bases unmatched. The germline V gene has CDR1 SGHDT and CDR2 YYEEEE. The CDR3 DNA follows: TGTGCCAGCAGCCGGACAGGGACCTACAATGAGCAGTTCTTC. Protein: CASSRTGTYNEQFF.

The chain employs TRBV28 and TRBJ2-7; D possibly corresponds to TRBD2 (5 bases). This CDR3 spans 15 amino acids. With 1 base removed from V and 2 bases from J, the gap between germline ends came to 12 bases. The germline CDR1 and CDR2 sequences are MDHEN and SYDVKM. The CDR3 is CASSLSRGMAYEQYF. CDR3 sequence (DNA): TGTGCCAGCAGTTTATCTAGAGGGATGGCCTACGAGCAGTACTTC.

CDR3 bases: TGTGCCAGCAGCTTACTACAGGTTGGTGGAGCTTTCTTT. Amino acids: CASSLLQVGGAFF. The chain uses TRBV11-2 and TRBJ1-1; possible D gene TRBD1, 5 bases. Germline-derived CDR1 and CDR2 are SGHAT and FQNNGV. The CDR3 has 13 residues. V lost 2 bases to trimming and J lost 10 bases, with 14 bases between them. Supplemented by reference TRBV11-2 and TRBJ1-1, the full variable domain reads EAGVAQSPRYKIIEKRQSVAFWCNPISGHATLYWYQQILGQGPKLLIQFQNNGVVDDSQLPKDRFSAERLKGVDSTLKIQPAKLEDSAVYLCASSLLQVGGAFFGQGTRLTVV.

This clone was picked up one time. DNA of the CDR3: TGTGCCAGCAGCTTTTCATCGACCGGGGAGCTGTTTTTT. This translates into CASSFSSTGELFF. The chain couples TRBV7-3 to TRBJ2-2; no definite D call. The CDR3 length is 13 residues. V lost 3 bases to trimming and J lost 5 bases, with 7 bases between them. CDR1 SGHTA and CDR2 FQGTGA come from the germline V gene.

CDR3 DNA sequence: TGTGCCAGCAGCTTAAGAACCGGGACTAGCGGGGAGCAGTACTTC. Translated, it gives CASSLRTGTSGEQYF. This chain joins TRBV13 and TRBJ2-7; the match to TRBD2 covers 12 bases. This CDR3 spans 15 amino acids. V shed 2 bases and J 7 bases; nucleotides not matched to a gene: 6. Looked up from germline, CDR1 is PRHDT and CDR2 is FYEKMQ (reference sequence).

The chain links TRBV4-1 to TRBJ1-5; D unresolved. Looked up from germline, CDR1 is MGHRA and CDR2 is YSYEKL. This CDR3 comprises 13 residues. Trimming removed 0 bases from V and 11 bases from J, with 11 bases in between. CDR3 region: CASSQEGPRAQHF. CDR3 sequence (DNA): TGCGCCAGCAGCCAAGAAGGCCCAAGGGCCCAGCATTTT.

This sequence joins TRBV5-1 and TRBJ2-3; 9 nucleotides align to TRBD1. The germline CDR1 and CDR2 sequences are SGHRS and YFSETQ. J was trimmed by 1 base and V by 5 bases; bases with no gene match: 2. The CDR3 runs to 14 residues. The CDR3 coding sequence is TGCGCCAGCAGATGGACAGGGGGCACAGATACGCAGTATTTT. It codes for CASRWTGGTDTQYF.

Here the CDR3 DNA reads TGTGCCAGTAGTATAGTAACCAGCTCCACCGGGGAGCTGTTTTTT. The encoded protein is CASSIVTSSTGELFF. The rearrangement uses TRBV19 and TRBJ2-2; D is uncertain. The V gene lost 1 base and the J gene lost 4 bases, with 10 bases spanning the gap. The CDR3 runs to 15 residues. CDR1 and CDR2 from the germline V gene are LNHDA and SQIVND (reference sequence).

The chain joins TRBV10-1 to TRBJ2-3; 10 bases are shared with TRBD2. CDR3 length: 16 residues. The V and J ends lost 3 bases and 1 base, in that order; junction bases with no gene match: 4. Germline V gene sequence: CDR1 WNHNN, CDR2 SYGVQD (reference sequence). This chain's CDR3 is CASSDLGLAGTDTQYF. The CDR3 DNA sequence: TGCGCCAGCAGTGATCTTGGACTAGCGGGCACAGATACGCAGTATTTT.

This chain connects TRBV28 to TRBJ1-5, with D perhaps TRBD1 (6 bases). This CDR3 has 13 residues. Germline V gives CDR1 MDHEN, CDR2 SYDVKM. V lost 8 bases, J lost 0 bases, and 8 bases lay in between. CDR3 loop: CASRTVSNQPQHF. CDR3 sequence (DNA): TGTGCCAGCCGGACAGTTAGCAATCAGCCCCAGCATTTT.

The gene calls are TRBV7-9 and TRBJ1-4, with D possibly TRBD1 on 5 matching bases. V gave up 2 bases and J gave up 3 bases, with 13 bases separating them. CDR1 is SEHNR, CDR2 FQNEAQ, per germline (reference sequence). The CDR3 is made up of 16 amino acids. DNA for the CDR3: TGTGCCAGCAGCTTAAGTGCAGGGAGGCCTAATGAAAAACTGTTTTTT. It specifies CASSLSAGRPNEKLFF.

The chain employs TRBV20-1 and TRBJ2-7; D call uncertain. Deletions cut 2 bases from V and 5 bases from J, with 7 bases between. Germline V gene data show CDR1 as DFQATT and CDR2 as SNEGSKA (reference sequence). This CDR3 has 11 residues. Here the CDR3 DNA reads TGCAGTGCTAGAATCCAGCACGAGCAGTACTTC. This gives the protein CSARIQHEQYF.

The chain recombines TRBV6-6 with TRBJ1-1, with 9 bases lining up with TRBD1. This CDR3 spans 13 amino acids. V lost 5 bases to trimming and J lost 3 bases; unmatched junction nucleotides: 1. Germline loops: CDR1 MNHNY, CDR2 SVGAGI (reference sequence). As DNA, the CDR3 is TGTGCCAGCAGTCGGACAGGGGACACTGAAGCTTTCTTT. It is translated as CASSRTGDTEAFF.

The chain carries TRBV4-2 and TRBJ2-1, with no clear D. Germline CDR1 and CDR2: LGHNA and YNFKEQ. Trimming took 1 base from V and 7 from J, leaving 11 bases between them. This CDR3 region has 14 residues. The CDR3 DNA is TGTGCCAGCAGCCAAGCCTCAAGGTTGAATGAGCAGTTCTTC. Its translation is CASSQASRLNEQFF.

V and J are TRBV5-5 and TRBJ2-1, with TRBD1 matching 8 bases. CDR3 length: 14 amino acids. Germline trimming cut 4 bases from V and 7 bases from J; bases unmatched to any gene: 7. Germline loops: CDR1 SGHKS, CDR2 YYEKEE (reference sequence). CDR3 amino acids: CASSKAGGRNEQFF. The CDR3 DNA is TGTGCCAGCAGCAAAGCAGGGGGCAGGAATGAGCAGTTCTTC.

The rearrangement links TRBV4-3 to TRBJ2-2; 9 bases match TRBD2. J lost 4 bases, V lost 0 bases, and 6 bases had no gene match. The germline CDR1 and CDR2 sequences are LGHNA and YSLEER. There are 17 residues in the CDR3. DNA of the CDR3: TGCGCCAGCAGCCAAGATGTAGTAGCGGGGGCCACCGGGGAGCTGTTTTTT. Amino acids: CASSQDVVAGATGELFF.

V usage is TRBV7-3 and J usage is TRBJ2-7; the D call may be TRBD1 or TRBD2 (5 bases each). Germline lookup yields CDR1 SGHTA and CDR2 FQGTGA. Trimming cost V 5 bases and J 4 bases, with 15 bases left between them. CDR3 length: 14 residues. This chain's CDR3 is CASSRPRGTYEQYF. The CDR3 nucleotides are TGTGCCAGCAGCCGGCCCCGAGGGACGTACGAGCAGTACTTC.

This clone was found a few times. The chain uses TRBV6-6 and TRBJ2-1; TRBD2 agrees at 9 bases. The J segment lost 10 bases and the V segment lost 7 bases, leaving 8 bases of the junction unmatched. Germline assignment: CDR1 MNHNY and CDR2 SVGAGI (reference sequence). This CDR3 is 13 amino acids long. CDR3 coding DNA: TGTGCCAGCATCGCGGGGGGGCCCGGGGAGCAGTTCTTC. This encodes CASIAGGPGEQFF.